This TCR beta chain was recorded in a study of T cells in localized non-small cell lung cancer. Findings and limits, study-wide: Without multi-region sequencing, intratumor heterogeneity could not be excluded. Uninvolved adjacent lung had higher T cell clonality than tumor and all other tissues. A denser population of T cells in blood accompanied longer overall survival.

Produced via immunoSEQ multiplex PCR; TCRdb's table is partial and in-frame only. This sample has about 70,000 clones; 70% to 85% occur once, and the top ten carry 1.3%. With respect to this clone: The antigen remains unidentified.

Source: peripheral blood, taken before any cancer treatment. The clonotype comes from a female donor over 55 with stage I lung adenocarcinoma.

In DNA form, the CDR3 reads TGCGCCAGCAGCCAAGCAGGAGGCCCCTACGAGCAGTACTTC. Protein sequence: CASSQAGGPYEQYF. The V gene is TRBV4-1, the J gene TRBJ2-7; a weak D match, TRBD2 (5 bases). The germline V and J ends were trimmed by 1 base and 2 bases, with 9 bases remaining between them. The germline V gene has CDR1 MGHRA and CDR2 YSYEKL. This CDR3 is built from 14 residues.